The 4 T cell receptor beta chains given below trace back to one sample, sequenced in a study of blood T cell repertoires in COVID-19. Produced via immunoSEQ multiplex PCR; TCRdb's table is partial and in-frame only. The table lists roughly 38,000 clones, around 86% of them singletons, with approximately 20% in the top ten. Sample: peripheral blood. The origin of the receptors is a man aged 45-65 years in a cohort sampled during active COVID-19.

This rearrangement joins TRBV7-8 to TRBJ1-4; D uncertain. The CDR3 runs to 15 residues. Germline assignment: CDR1 SGHVS and CDR2 FQNEAQ. V lost 3 bases and J lost 8, with 16 bases in between. This CDR3 reads CASSFPPGVGEKLFF. The CDR3 nucleotides are TGTGCCAGCAGCTTCCCCCCGGGAGTCGGCGAAAAACTGTTTTTT.

Here the CDR3 DNA reads TGTGCCAGCCGTTCTATCGAGCCGAACACTGAAGCTTTCTTT. Protein sequence: CASRSIEPNTEAFF. The chain has TRBV2 and TRBJ1-1; D ambiguous. The CDR3 runs 14 residues. V was pared by 8 bases and J by 1 base, with 14 bases between. CDR1 and CDR2 from the germline V gene are SNHLY and FYNNEI.

The chain combines TRBV5-1 with TRBJ1-1; tentatively, D is TRBD1 (5 bases). Trimming left V 0 bases short and J 4 bases short, with 13 bases between. The CDR3 consists of 15 residues. Germline values: CDR1 SGHRS, CDR2 YFSETQ. This CDR3 is CASSLVGDLGTEAFF. The CDR3 coding sequence is TGCGCCAGCAGCTTGGTAGGGGATCTTGGCACTGAAGCTTTCTTT.

The sample holds a few counts of this clone. The chain links TRBV30 to TRBJ2-1; 9 bases line up with TRBD2. V was pared by 4 bases and J by 8 bases, with 9 bases of the junction left unmatched. Germline V gene lookup returns CDR1 GTSNPN and CDR2 SVGIG (reference sequence). The CDR3 runs to 14 residues. DNA for the CDR3: TGTGCCTGGAATTTAGGCGGGGGGGCCGATGAGCAGTTCTTC. Translation gives CAWNLGGGADEQFF.